The sequence of this T cell receptor (beta chain) was determined in a study of early T cells in non-severe SARS-CoV-2 infection. This clonotype was counted ten times or more. Individual cDNA molecules were tagged with unique molecular identifiers. Each CDR3 protein is one row after TCRdb ran MiXCR on the 5' RACE reads. The table records about 37,000 distinct CDR3 sequences, 5.8% of them present only once. The sample comprised whole blood. The TCR sequence derives from an adult who was a healthcare worker with PCR-confirmed SARS-CoV-2 infection or an uninfected control (not recorded which).

CDR3 sequence (DNA): TGTGCCAGCAGCCTATACGGTGGCACTGAAGCTTTCTTT. Protein sequence: CASSLYGGTEAFF. The chain is built from TRBV7-3 and TRBJ1-1, with unresolved D. Germline loops: CDR1 SGHTA, CDR2 FQGTGA. The ends were cut back, 5 bases at V and 4 bases at J, with 11 bases in the middle. This CDR3 has 13 residues.